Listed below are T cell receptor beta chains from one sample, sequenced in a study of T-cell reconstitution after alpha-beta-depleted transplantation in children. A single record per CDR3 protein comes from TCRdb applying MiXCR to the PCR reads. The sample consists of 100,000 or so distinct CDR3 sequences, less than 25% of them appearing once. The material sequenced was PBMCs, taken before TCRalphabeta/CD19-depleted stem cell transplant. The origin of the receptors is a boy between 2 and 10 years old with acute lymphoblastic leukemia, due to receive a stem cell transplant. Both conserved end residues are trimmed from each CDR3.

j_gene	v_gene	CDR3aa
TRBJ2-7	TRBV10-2	ATETGHSYEQY
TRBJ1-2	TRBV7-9	AIIGGGHKTPYYGYT
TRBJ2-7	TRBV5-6	ASSLNAGTYEQY
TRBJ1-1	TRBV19	ASSVSTEAF
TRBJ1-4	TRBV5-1	ASSEQGRRDEKLF
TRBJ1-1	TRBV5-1	ASKTGMGRTEAF
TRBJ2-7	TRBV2	ASRLAGPSYEQY
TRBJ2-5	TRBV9	ASSGRSGGLQETQY
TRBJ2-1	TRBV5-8	ASSHGPNEQF
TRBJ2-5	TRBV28	ASSPGLAESMKTQY
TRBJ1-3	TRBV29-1	SVDLRGSGNTIY
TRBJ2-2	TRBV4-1	ASSQSIGRTGGTGELF
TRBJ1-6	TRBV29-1	SVAGGYNSPLH
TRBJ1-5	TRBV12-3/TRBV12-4	TSSLRGKLRNSNQPQH
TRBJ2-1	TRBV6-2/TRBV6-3	ASSFSGMTHEQF
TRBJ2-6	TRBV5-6	ATGRTGANVLT
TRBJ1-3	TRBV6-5	ASSYSNSHSGNTIY
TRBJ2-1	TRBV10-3	AISDGTEYNEQF
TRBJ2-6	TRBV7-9	ASSRPGRGPSSGANVLT
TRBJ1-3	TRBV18	ASSREAGNTIY
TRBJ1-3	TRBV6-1	ASSPGGQVLSGNTIY
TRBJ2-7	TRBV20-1	SASFGRRGLGEQY
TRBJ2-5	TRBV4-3	ASSQGLAEETQY
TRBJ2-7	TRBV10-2	ASSESTTYEQY
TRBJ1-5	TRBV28	ATYSGTGVSNQPQH
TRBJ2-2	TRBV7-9	ASSQTTIGELF
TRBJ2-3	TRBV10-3	AISGVRGTDTQY
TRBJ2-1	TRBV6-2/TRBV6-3	ASMREVNEQF
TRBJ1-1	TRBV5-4	ASSFRDLSNTEAF
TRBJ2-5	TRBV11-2	ASSLFWRDEETQY
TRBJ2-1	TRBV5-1	ASSSGLAGGYEQF
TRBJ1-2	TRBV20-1	SARWGSGYT
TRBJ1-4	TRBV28	ASSGGQGQNEKLF
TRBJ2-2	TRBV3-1	ASSPRALASTGELF
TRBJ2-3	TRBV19	ASSIRAEGLRDTQY
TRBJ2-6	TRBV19	ASRSRALSGANVLT
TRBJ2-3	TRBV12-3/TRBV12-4	ASAPSGASTDTQY
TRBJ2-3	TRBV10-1	ASSDQKGMADTQY
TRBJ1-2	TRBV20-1	SARDIGQGANYGYT
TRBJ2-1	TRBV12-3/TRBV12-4	ASSSNKKGLAEQF
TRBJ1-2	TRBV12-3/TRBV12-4	ASSAREDYGYT
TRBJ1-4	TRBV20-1	SARDHRNEKLF
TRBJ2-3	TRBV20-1	SARGVQRRGNTQY
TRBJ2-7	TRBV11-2	ASSLISLRDEQY
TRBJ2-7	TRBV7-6	ASSWTSLGEYEQY
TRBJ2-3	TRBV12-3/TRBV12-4	ASTDTGDKDTQY
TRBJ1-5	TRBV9	ASSAGGGAGSNQPQH
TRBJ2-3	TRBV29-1	SVDGGKDTQY
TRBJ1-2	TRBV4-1	ASSQGTGRPYGYT
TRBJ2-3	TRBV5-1	ANSSDWYTDTQY
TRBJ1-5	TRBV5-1	ASSLDVGGNQPQH
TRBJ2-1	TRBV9	ASSRGLGGYNEQF
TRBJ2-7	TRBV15	ATSRDFRDEQY
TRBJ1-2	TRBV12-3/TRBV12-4	ASSLGNYGYT
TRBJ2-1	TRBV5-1	ASSLVAGVREQF
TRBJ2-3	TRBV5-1	ASSLEGGTGDTQY
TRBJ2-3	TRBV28	ASKGQGPTDTQY
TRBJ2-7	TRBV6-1	ASTETSGFSYEQY
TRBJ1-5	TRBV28	ASSLAGQYSNQPQH